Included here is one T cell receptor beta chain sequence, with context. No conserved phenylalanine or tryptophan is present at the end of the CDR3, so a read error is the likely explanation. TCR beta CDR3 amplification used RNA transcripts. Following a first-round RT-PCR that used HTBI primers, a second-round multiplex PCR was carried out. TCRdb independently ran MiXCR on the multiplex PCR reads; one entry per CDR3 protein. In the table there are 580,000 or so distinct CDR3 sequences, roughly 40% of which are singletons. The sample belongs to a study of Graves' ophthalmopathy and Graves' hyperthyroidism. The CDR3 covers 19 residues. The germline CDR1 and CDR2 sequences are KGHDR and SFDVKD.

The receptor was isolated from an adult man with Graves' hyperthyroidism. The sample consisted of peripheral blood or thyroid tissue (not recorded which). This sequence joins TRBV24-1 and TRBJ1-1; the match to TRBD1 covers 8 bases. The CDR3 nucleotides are TGCGCCACCAGTGATCCTCACTTCGGGACAGGTGGGATGAACACTGAAGCTTTCCTT. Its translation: CATSDPHFGTGGMNTEAFL.